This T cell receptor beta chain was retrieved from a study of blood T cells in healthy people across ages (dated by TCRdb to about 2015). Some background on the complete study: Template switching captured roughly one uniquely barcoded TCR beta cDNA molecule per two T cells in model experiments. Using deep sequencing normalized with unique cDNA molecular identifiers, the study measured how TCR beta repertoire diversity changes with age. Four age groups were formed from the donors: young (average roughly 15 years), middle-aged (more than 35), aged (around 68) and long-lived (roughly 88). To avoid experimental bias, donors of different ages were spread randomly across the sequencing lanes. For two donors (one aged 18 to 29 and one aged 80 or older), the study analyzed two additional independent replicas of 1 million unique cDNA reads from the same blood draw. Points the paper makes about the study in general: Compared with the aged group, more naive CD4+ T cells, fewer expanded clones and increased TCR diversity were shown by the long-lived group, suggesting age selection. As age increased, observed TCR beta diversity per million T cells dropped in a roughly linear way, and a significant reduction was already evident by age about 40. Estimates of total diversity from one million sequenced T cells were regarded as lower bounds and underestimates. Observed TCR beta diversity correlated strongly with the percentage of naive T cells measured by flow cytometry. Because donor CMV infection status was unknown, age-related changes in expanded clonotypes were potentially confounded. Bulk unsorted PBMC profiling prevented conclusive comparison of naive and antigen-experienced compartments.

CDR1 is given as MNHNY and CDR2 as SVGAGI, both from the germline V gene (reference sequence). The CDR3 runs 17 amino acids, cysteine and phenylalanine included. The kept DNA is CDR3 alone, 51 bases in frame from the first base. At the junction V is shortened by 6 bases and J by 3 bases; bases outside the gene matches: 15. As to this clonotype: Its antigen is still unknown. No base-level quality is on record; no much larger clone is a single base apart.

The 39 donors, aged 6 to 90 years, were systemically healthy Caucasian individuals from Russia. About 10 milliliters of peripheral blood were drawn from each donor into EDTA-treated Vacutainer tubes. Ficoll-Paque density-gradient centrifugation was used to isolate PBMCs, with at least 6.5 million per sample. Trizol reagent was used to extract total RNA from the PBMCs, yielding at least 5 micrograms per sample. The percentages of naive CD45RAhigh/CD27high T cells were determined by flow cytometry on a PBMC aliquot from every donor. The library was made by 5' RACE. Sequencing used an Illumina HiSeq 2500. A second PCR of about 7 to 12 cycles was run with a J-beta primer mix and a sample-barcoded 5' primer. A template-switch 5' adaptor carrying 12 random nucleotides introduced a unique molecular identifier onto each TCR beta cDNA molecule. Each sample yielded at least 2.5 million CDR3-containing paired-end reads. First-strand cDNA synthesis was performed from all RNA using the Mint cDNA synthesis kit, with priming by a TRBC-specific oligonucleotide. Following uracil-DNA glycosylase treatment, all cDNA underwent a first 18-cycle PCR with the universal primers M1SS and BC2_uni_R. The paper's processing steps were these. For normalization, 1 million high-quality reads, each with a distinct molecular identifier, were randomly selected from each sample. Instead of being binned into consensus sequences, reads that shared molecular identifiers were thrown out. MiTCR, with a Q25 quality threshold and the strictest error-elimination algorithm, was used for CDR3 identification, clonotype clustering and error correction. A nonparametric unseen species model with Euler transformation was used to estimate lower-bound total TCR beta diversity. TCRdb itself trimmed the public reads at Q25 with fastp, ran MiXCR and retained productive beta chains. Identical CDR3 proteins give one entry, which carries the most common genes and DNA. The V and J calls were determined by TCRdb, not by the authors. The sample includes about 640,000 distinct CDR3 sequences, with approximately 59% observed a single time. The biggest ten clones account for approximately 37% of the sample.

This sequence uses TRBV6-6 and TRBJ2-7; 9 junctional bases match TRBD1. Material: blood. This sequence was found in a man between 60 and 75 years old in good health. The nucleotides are TGTGCCAGCAGCGAAACAAGACAGGGGGACTTCTTCTACGAGCAGTACTTC. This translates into CASSETRQGDFFYEQYF.